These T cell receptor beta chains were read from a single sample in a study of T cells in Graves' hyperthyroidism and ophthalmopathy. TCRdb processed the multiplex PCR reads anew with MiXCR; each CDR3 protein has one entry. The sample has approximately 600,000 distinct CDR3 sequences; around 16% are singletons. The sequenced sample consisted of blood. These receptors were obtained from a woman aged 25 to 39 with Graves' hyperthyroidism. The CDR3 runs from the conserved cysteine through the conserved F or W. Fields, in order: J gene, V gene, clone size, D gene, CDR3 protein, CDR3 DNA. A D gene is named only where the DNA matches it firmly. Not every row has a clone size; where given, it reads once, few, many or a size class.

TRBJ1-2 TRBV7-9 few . CASSLDFLNGYTF TGTGCCAGCAGCTTAGATTTCTTGAATGGCTACACCTTC
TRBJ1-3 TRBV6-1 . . CASSEGTTLTRNTIYF TGTGCCAGCAGTGAAGGGACGACACTTACACGAAACACCATATATTTT
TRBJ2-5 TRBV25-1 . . CASSELGTGKTQYF TGTGCCAGCAGTGAATTAGGGACGGGGAAGACCCAGTACTTC
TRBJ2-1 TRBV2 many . CASSPRGGLDHNEQFF TGTGCCAGCAGCCCAAGGGGGGGGCTCGATCACAATGAGCAGTTCTTC
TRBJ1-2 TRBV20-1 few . CSAVGVNYGYTF TGCAGTGCTGTGGGGGTTAACTATGGCTACACCTTC
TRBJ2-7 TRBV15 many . CATSSRGDEQYF TGTGCCACCAGCAGTCGAGGGGACGAGCAGTACTTC
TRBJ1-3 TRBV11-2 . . CASSLDLGVGNTIYF TGTGCCAGCAGCTTAGACCTGGGAGTTGGAAACACCATATATTTT
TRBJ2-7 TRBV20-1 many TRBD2 CSARDLKGLAGRNEQYF TGCAGTGCTAGAGATCTAAAAGGACTAGCGGGAAGAAACGAGCAGTACTTC
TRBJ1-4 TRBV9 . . CASSSRTELNEKLFF TGTGCCAGCAGCTCCCGGACAGAACTTAATGAAAAACTGTTTTTT
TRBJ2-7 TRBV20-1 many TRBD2 CSARDRLAVTYEQYF TGCAGTGCTAGAGATCGGCTAGCGGTTACCTACGAGCAGTACTTC
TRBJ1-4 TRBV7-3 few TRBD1 CASSQGANEKLFF TGTGCCAGCAGCCAGGGGGCTAATGAAAAACTGTTTTTT
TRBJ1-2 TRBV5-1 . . CASSLQAIYGYTF TGCGCCAGCAGCTTGCAGGCTATTTATGGCTACACCTTC
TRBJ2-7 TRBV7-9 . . CASTGATTEQYF TGTGCCAGCACAGGTGCTACTACCGAGCAGTACTTC
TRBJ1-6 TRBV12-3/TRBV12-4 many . CASSLETLNSPLHF TGTGCCAGCAGTTTGGAGACTCTAAATTCACCCCTCCACTTT
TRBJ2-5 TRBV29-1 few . CSAKWGGGTQYF TGCAGCGCCAAGTGGGGTGGTGGGACCCAGTACTTC
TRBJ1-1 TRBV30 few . CAWTPLRSGNTEAFF TGTGCCTGGACCCCCCTAAGGAGCGGAAACACTGAAGCTTTCTTT
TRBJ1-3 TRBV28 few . CASSPITGHSGNTIYF TGTGCCAGCAGCCCCATTACAGGCCACTCTGGAAACACCATATATTTT
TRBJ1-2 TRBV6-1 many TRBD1 CATGQGVYGYTF TGTGCCACCGGACAGGGTGTGTATGGCTACACCTTC
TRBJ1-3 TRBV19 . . CASSIPSSGSAGNTIYF TGTGCCAGTAGTATACCCTCATCCGGCAGTGCTGGAAACACCATATATTTT
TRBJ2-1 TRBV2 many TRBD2 CASIGTSGRAYNEQFF TGTGCCAGCATAGGGACTAGCGGGAGGGCCTACAATGAGCAGTTCTTC
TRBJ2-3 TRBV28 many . CASSSPGRLTDTQYF TGTGCCAGCAGTTCCCCGGGACGGCTAACAGATACGCAGTATTTT
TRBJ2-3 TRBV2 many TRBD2 CATGRGGTDTQYF TGTGCCACAGGGCGGGGGGGCACAGATACGCAGTATTTT
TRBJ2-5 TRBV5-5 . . CASGLATLETQYF TGTGCCAGCGGCCTTGCAACCTTGGAGACCCAGTACTTC
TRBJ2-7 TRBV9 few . CASSVDGLYEQYF TGTGCCAGCAGCGTAGACGGGCTGTACGAGCAGTACTTC
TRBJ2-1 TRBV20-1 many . CSAVGGEQFF TGCAGTGCTGTAGGGGGTGAGCAGTTCTTC
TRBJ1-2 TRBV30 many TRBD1 CAWNRGYGYTF TGTGCCTGGAACAGGGGCTATGGCTACACCTTC
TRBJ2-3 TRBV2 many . CASSGPGEGDTQYF TGTGCCAGCAGTGGTCCGGGAGAGGGAGATACGCAGTATTTT
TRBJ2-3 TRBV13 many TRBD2 CASSPTTSGASTDTQYF TGTGCCAGCAGCCCGACGACTAGCGGAGCTAGCACAGATACGCAGTATTTT
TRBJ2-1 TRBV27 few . CASSHRVGEQFF TGTGCCAGCAGTCACAGGGTCGGTGAGCAGTTCTTC
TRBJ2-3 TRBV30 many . CAWSVRGGTDTQYF TGTGCCTGGAGTGTACGAGGGGGAACAGATACGCAGTATTTT
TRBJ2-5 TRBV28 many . CASSQRQPQYF TGTGCCAGCAGTCAAAGACAGCCCCAGTACTTC
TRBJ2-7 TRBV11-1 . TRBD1 CASSLRGTGTIYEQYF TGTGCCAGCAGCCTTAGGGGGACAGGGACCATCTACGAGCAGTACTTC
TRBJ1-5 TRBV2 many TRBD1 CASSGAGGRSQPQHF TGTGCCAGCAGTGGGGCAGGGGGAAGGAGCCAGCCCCAGCATTTT
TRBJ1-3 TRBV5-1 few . CASSSTFSGNTIYF TGCGCCAGCAGCTCCACGTTCTCTGGAAACACCATATATTTT
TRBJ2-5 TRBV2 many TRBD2 CASRERGQETQYF TGTGCCAGCAGGGAGCGGGGTCAAGAGACCCAGTACTTC
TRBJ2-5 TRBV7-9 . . CASNPQESFQETQYF TGTGCCAGCAACCCTCAAGAATCCTTCCAAGAGACCCAGTACTTC
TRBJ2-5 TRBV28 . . CASGKQETQYF TGTGCCAGCGGGAAGCAAGAGACCCAGTACTTC
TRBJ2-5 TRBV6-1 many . CASRSGRETQYF TGTGCCAGCAGATCGGGACGGGAGACCCAGTACTTC
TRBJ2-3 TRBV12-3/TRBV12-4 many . CASSPTWGGTDTQYF TGTGCCAGCAGCCCGACTTGGGGGGGCACAGATACGCAGTATTTT
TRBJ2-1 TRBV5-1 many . CASSPGTGASNEQFF TGCGCCAGCAGTCCCGGGACTGGCGCCTCCAATGAGCAGTTCTTC
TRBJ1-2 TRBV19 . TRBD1 CASSIGTAPNYGYTF TGTGCCAGTAGTATCGGGACAGCTCCTAACTATGGCTACACCTTC
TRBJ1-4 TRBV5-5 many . CASSLAPPEKLFF TGTGCCAGCAGCTTGGCCCCACCAGAAAAACTGTTTTTT
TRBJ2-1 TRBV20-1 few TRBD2 CSARDYDREEGLAGYNEQFF TGCAGTGCTAGAGATTATGATCGGGAAGAGGGACTAGCGGGATACAATGAGCAGTTCTTC
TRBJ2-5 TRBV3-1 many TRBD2 CASSPRRLAGEETQYF TGTGCCAGCAGCCCCCGAAGGCTAGCGGGAGAAGAGACCCAGTACTTC
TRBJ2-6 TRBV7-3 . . CASARGYGANVLTF TGTGCCAGCGCAAGGGGTTATGGGGCCAACGTCCTGACTTTC
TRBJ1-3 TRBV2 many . CASGLLTAGNTIYF TGTGCCAGCGGACTTCTGACGGCCGGAAACACCATATATTTT
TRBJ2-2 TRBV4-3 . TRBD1 CASSRATGSDTGELFF TGCGCCAGCAGCCGAGCGACAGGGTCGGACACCGGGGAGCTGTTTTTT
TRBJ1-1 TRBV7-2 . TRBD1 CASSRMSGTVNTEAFF TGTGCCAGCAGCCGTATGAGTGGGACAGTGAACACTGAAGCTTTCTTT
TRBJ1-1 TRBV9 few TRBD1 CASSVETGWGNTEAFF TGTGCCAGCAGCGTAGAGACAGGGTGGGGGAACACTGAAGCTTTCTTT
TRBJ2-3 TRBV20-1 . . CSARVPRAIDTQYF TGCAGTGCTAGAGTCCCCAGGGCGATAGATACGCAGTATTTT
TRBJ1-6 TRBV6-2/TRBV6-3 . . CASSYSFGGGYSPPHF TGTGCCAGCAGTTACTCGTTTGGGGGCGGCTATTCACCCCCCCACTTT
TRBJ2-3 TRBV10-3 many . CAISESDRFTDTQYF TGTGCCATCAGTGAGTCGGACCGATTCACAGATACGCAGTATTTT
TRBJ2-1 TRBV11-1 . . CASSQGFRNEQFF TGTGCCAGCAGCCAAGGCTTTAGAAATGAGCAGTTCTTC
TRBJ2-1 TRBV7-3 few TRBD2 CASSLASGNEQFF TGTGCCAGCAGCTTAGCTAGCGGCAATGAGCAGTTCTTC
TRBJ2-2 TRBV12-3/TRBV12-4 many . CASSFPQGVGTGELFF TGTGCCAGCAGTTTCCCCCAGGGCGTGGGAACCGGGGAGCTGTTTTTT
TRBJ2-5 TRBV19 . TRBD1 CASSPLGRGKETQYF TGTGCCAGTAGTCCCCTGGGCAGGGGGAAGGAGACCCAGTACTTC
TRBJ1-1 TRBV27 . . CASSPSAGAAFF TGTGCCAGCAGCCCGAGTGCGGGGGCAGCTTTCTTT
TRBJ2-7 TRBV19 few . CASSIGSYTREQYF TGTGCCAGTAGTATTGGCAGCTATACGAGGGAGCAGTACTTC
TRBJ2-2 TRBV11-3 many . CASSPSSSAGELFF TGTGCCAGCAGCCCGTCATCCTCCGCCGGGGAGCTGTTTTTT
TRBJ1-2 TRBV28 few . CATSQFFGYTF TGTGCCACCTCTCAGTTTTTTGGCTACACCTTC